This T cell receptor (beta chain) emerged from a study of technical replicates of blood from several donors. Germline-derived CDR1 and CDR2 are MGHRA and YSYEKL. The junction had 9 bases not matched to a gene; V was cut back by 4 bases and J by 0 bases. The CDR3 consists of 17 residues. Repertoires were generated with immunoSEQ multiplex PCR, while TCRdb's copy carries only in-frame clones and drops some. Of 100,000 or so clones in the sample, approximately 96% were seen once. Sequencing was performed on T cells isolated from PBMCs. The clonotype was recovered from a human donor in good health. The gene calls are TRBV4-1 and TRBJ2-4; TRBD1 agrees at 7 bases. The CDR3 spells CASSRPGQRLAKNIQYF. The CDR3 nucleotides read TGCGCCAGCAGCCGCCCGGGACAGAGACTAGCCAAAAACATTCAGTACTTC.